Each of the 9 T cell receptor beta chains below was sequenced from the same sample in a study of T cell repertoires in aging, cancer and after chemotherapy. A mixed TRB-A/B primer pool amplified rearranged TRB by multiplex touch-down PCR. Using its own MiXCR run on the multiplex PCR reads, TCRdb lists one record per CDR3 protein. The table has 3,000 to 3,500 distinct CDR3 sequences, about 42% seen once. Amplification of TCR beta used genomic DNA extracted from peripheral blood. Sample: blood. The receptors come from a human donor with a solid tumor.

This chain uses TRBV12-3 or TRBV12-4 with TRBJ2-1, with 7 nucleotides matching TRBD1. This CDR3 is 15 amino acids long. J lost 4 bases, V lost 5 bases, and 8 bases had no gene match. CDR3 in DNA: TGTGCCAGCAGTACCCCGGGACAGAGTTACAATGAGCAGTTCTTC. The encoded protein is CASSTPGQSYNEQFF.

CDR3 protein: CASSPSQITNYGYTF. The CDR3 region has the DNA TGTGCCAGCTCACCTAGCCAGATTACTAACTATGGCTACACCTTC. The rearrangement links TRBV18 to TRBJ1-2; D remains unclear. V dropped 3 bases and J dropped 0 bases, with 11 bases sitting between them. The germline V gene encodes CDR1 KGHSH and CDR2 LQKENI. The CDR3 sequence is 15 residues long.

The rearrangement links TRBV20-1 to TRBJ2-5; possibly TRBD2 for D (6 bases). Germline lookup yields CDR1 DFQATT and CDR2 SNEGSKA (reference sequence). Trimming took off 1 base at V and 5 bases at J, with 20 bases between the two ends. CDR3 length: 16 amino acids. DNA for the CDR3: TGCAGTGCTAGAGTGCAGGGAGGAGGACCAATGGAGACCCAGTACTTC. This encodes CSARVQGGGPMETQYF.

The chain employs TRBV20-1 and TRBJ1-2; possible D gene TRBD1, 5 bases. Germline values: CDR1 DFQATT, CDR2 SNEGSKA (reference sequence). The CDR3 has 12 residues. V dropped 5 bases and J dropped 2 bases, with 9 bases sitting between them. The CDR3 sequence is CSAGGRNYGYTF. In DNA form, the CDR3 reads TGCAGTGCTGGGGGGAGAAACTATGGCTACACCTTC.

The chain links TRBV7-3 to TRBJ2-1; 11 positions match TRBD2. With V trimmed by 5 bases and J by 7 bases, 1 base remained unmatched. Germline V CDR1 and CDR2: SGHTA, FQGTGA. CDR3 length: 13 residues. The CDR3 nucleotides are TGTGCCAGCAGCCTAGCGGGGGGAAATGAGCAGTTCTTC. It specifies CASSLAGGNEQFF.

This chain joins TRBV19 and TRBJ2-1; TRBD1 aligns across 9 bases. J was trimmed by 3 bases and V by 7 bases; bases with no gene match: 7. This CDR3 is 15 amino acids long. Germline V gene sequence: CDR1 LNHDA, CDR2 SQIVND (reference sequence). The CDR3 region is CASTAGQGVYNEQFF. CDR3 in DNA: TGTGCCAGTACCGCGGGACAGGGCGTCTACAATGAGCAGTTCTTC.

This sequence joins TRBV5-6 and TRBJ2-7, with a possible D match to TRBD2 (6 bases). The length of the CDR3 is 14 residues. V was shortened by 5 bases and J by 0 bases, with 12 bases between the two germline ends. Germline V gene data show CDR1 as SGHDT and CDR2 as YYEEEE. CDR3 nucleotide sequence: TGTGCCAGCAGTCCTGGGGGGAGCTCCTACGAGCAGTACTTC. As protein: CASSPGGSSYEQYF. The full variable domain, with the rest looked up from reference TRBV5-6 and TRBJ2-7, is DAGVTQSPTHLIKTRGQQVTLRCSPKSGHDTVSWYQQALGQGPQFIFQYYEEEERQRGNFPDRFSGHQFPNYSSELNVNALLLGDSALYLCASSPGGSSYEQYFGPGTRLTVT.

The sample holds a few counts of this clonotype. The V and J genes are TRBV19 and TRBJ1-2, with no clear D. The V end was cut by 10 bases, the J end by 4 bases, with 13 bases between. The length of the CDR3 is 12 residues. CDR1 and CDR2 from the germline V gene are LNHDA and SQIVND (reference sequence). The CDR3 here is CATRDPVYGYTF. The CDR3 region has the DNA TGTGCCACCCGGGATCCAGTCTATGGCTACACCTTC.

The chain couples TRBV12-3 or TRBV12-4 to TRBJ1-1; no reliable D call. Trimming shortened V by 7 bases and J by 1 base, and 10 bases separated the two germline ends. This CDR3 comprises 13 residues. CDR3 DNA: TGTGCCAGCACCAATTACCGGAACACTGAAGCTTTCTTT. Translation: CASTNYRNTEAFF.